These 22 T cell receptor beta chains originate from one sample sequenced in a study of cytomegalovirus exposure and HLA in healthy donors. Amplification used 60 Vbeta primers and 13 Jbeta primers. Profiling relied on immunoSEQ multiplex PCR, and the TCRdb table lists in-frame clones only, not all of them. The table shows about 180,000 clones, with about 81% occurring only once. Source material: PBMCs. The receptors derive from a man aged 40-50 years in good health and CMV-seronegative.

V gene TRBV6-5 combines with J gene TRBJ2-7, with D perhaps matching TRBD1 (8 bases). Germline values: CDR1 MNHEY, CDR2 SVGAGI. Deletions cut 7 bases from V and 5 bases from J, with 15 bases between. The CDR3 is 13 residues long. The DNA for the CDR3 is TGTGCCAGCAAGCGGGACAGGTACCACGAGCAGTACTTC. Residues: CASKRDRYHEQYF.

The V gene is TRBV5-4, the J gene TRBJ1-2; D gene uncertain. The CDR3 sequence is 16 residues long. Germline CDR1 SGHNT, CDR2 YYREEE (reference sequence). The ends were cut back, 0 bases at V and 2 bases at J, with 14 bases in the middle. The CDR3 sequence is CASSLALERANYGYTF. The CDR3 DNA is TGTGCCAGCAGCTTGGCCCTAGAGAGGGCAAACTATGGCTACACCTTC.

The rearrangement links TRBV9 to TRBJ2-3; a possible D gene is TRBD2 (5 bases). Trimming cost V 4 bases and J 2 bases, with 23 bases left between them. Germline V gives CDR1 SGDLS, CDR2 YYNGEE. This CDR3 contains 18 residues. The CDR3 DNA reads as TGTGCCAGCAGCCCCCGAAGGCTAGCCGGCGTATTCACAGATACGCAGTATTTT. This gives the protein CASSPRRLAGVFTDTQYF. The full variable domain, with the rest looked up from reference TRBV9 and TRBJ2-3, is DSGVTQTPKHLITATGQRVTLRCSPRSGDLSVYWYQQSLDQGLQFLIQYYNGEERAKGNILERFSAQQFPDLHSELNLSSLELGDSALYFCASSPRRLAGVFTDTQYFGPGTRLTVL.

The chain uses TRBV2 and TRBJ2-5; 10 nucleotides line up with TRBD1. The J call is doubtful: the DNA matches TRBJ2-7 better. The CDR3 runs to 14 residues. In germline, CDR1 is SNHLY, CDR2 FYNNEI. This CDR3 is CASSASTGGHEQYF. The CDR3 DNA reads TGTGCCAGCAGTGCCTCGACAGGGGGCCACGAGCAGTACTTC.

This clone was observed once. The V call is TRBV6-5, the J call TRBJ1-2; D is ambiguous. This CDR3 comprises 14 residues. Germline-derived CDR1 and CDR2 are MNHEY and SVGAGI. V was cut by 2 bases and J by 2 bases, with 9 bases left in between. This CDR3 reads CASSYGHRNYGYTF. CDR3 sequence (DNA): TGTGCCAGCAGTTACGGGCATAGAAACTATGGCTACACCTTC.

This chain joins TRBV27 and TRBJ1-2; D is perhaps TRBD1 (6 bases). Germline-derived CDR1 and CDR2 are MNHEY and SMNVEV (reference sequence). The CDR3 has 15 amino acids. V was shortened by 5 bases and J by 1 base, with 14 bases between the two germline ends. The CDR3 sequence is CASSGARTDNYGYTF. In nucleotides, the CDR3 is TGTGCCAGCAGTGGCGCCCGGACAGATAACTATGGCTACACCTTC.

The rearrangement joins TRBV6-5 to TRBJ2-3; D gene uncertain. V was cut by 8 bases and J by 0 bases, with 9 bases left in between. This CDR3 has 13 residues. Germline V gene sequence: CDR1 MNHEY, CDR2 SVGAGI. This chain's CDR3 is CASYLRSTDTQYF. CDR3 sequence (DNA): TGTGCCAGCTACTTACGTAGCACAGATACGCAGTATTTT.

The chain combines TRBV30 with TRBJ1-4, with 8 bases that match TRBD1. Trimming took 2 bases from V and 5 from J; bases not matched to a gene: 13. In germline, CDR1 is GTSNPN, CDR2 SVGIG (reference sequence). The CDR3 sequence is 17 residues long. The CDR3 DNA reads TGTGCCTGGAGTCCCGGGAACAGGGGGGCACAAAATGAAAAACTGTTTTTT. Its protein product is CAWSPGNRGAQNEKLFF.

The chain links TRBV10-3 to TRBJ1-2; D is unresolved. CDR3 length equals 14 residues. Germline assignment: CDR1 ENHRY and CDR2 SYGVKD. Trimming removed 2 bases at V and 5 bases at J, with 12 bases between. CDR3 loop: CAISEGAGGYGYTF. The CDR3 DNA follows: TGTGCCATCAGTGAGGGAGCGGGCGGGTATGGCTACACCTTC.

The rearrangement joins TRBV5-1 to TRBJ1-5; a weak D match, TRBD1 (5 bases). The CDR3 length is 14 residues. Trimming stripped 0 bases from V and 7 bases from J, with 11 bases between. The germline CDR1 and CDR2 sequences are SGHRS and YFSETQ. The CDR3 DNA reads TGCGCCAGCAGCTTGGCCGCAGGGCACCAGCCCCAGCATTTT. It is translated as CASSLAAGHQPQHF.

This clone was counted a single time. J is TRBJ2-2 and V is TRBV2, with 7 bases fitting TRBD1. The CDR3 spans 13 residues. Trimming cost V 6 bases and J 5 bases; bases outside gene matches: 3. Germline CDR1 is SNHLY and CDR2 is FYNNEI. In DNA, the CDR3 is TGTGCCAGCAGAGGGACAGTTACCGGGGAGCTGTTTTTT. It translates to CASRGTVTGELFF.

This sequence joins TRBV6-4 and TRBJ1-2, with TRBD1 as a possible D gene (5 bases). There are 18 residues in the CDR3. Germline loops: CDR1 MRHNA, CDR2 SNTAGT. Trimming removed 3 bases from V and 1 base from J, with 21 bases in between. CDR3 loop: CASSEDAPQGPFNYGYTF. CDR3 DNA: TGTGCCAGCAGTGAGGACGCCCCGCAGGGTCCCTTTAACTATGGCTACACCTTC.

The chain is built from TRBV7-8 and TRBJ2-5; 9 nucleotides match TRBD2. The CDR3 has 15 residues. Germline CDR1 is SGHVS and CDR2 is FQNEAQ. With V trimmed by 5 bases and J by 1 base, 5 bases remained unmatched. CDR3 residues: CASSLIAGAQETQYF. In DNA, the CDR3 is TGTGCCAGCAGCCTCATAGCGGGGGCCCAAGAGACCCAGTACTTC. The full variable domain, its missing parts supplied by reference TRBV7-8 and TRBJ2-5, is GAGVSQSPRYKVAKRGQDVALRCDPISGHVSLFWYQQALGQGPEFLTYFQNEAQLDKSGLPSDRFFAERPEGSVSTLKIQRTQQEDSAVYLCASSLIAGAQETQYFGPGTRLLVL.

The V and J genes are TRBV4-1 and TRBJ1-1, with TRBD1 as a possible D gene (6 bases). The CDR3 covers 17 residues. Trimming cost V 4 bases and J 1 base, with 19 bases left between them. Germline CDR1 and CDR2: MGHRA and YSYEKL. The CDR3 region has the DNA TGCGCCAGCAGCCTTTTAACGAGGGACACCCCGAACACTGAAGCTTTCTTT. It encodes CASSLLTRDTPNTEAFF.

As concerns this clone: Other DNA sequences within the sample encode an identical CDR3. The chain uses TRBV6-5 and TRBJ2-7; 7 nucleotides align to TRBD1. Germline values: CDR1 MNHEY, CDR2 SVGAGI. The CDR3 extends over 14 amino acids. V dropped 2 bases and J dropped 6; count of bases not matched to a gene: 7. CDR3 in DNA: TGTGCCAGCAGTTACGACAGACACAGGGGCGAGCAGTACTTC. Residues: CASSYDRHRGEQYF.

The chain recombines TRBV30 with TRBJ1-5; D is uncertain. V lost 2 bases, J lost 6 bases, and 11 bases lay in between. The CDR3 runs 13 residues. The germline gives CDR1 GTSNPN, CDR2 SVGIG (reference sequence). Written as DNA, the CDR3 is TGTGCCTGGAGTAACGGGGAGGGTCAGCCCCAGCATTTT. It encodes CAWSNGEGQPQHF.

The rearrangement links TRBV7-3 to TRBJ1-1; 7 bases align to TRBD1. The CDR3 is made up of 13 amino acids. The V and J ends lost 5 bases and 3 bases, in that order; junction bases with no gene match: 3. CDR1 is SGHTA, CDR2 FQGTGA, per germline. The CDR3: CASSETGDTEAFF. DNA for the CDR3: TGTGCCAGCAGCGAAACAGGGGACACTGAAGCTTTCTTT.

The chain uses TRBV5-1 and TRBJ2-1; 9 bases agree with TRBD2. The CDR3 is 17 amino acids. V lost 0 bases, J lost 8 bases, and 12 bases stayed unmatched. Germline lookup yields CDR1 SGHRS and CDR2 YFSETQ. CDR3 nucleotide sequence: TGCGCCAGCAGCTTGGCGGGTCTAGCGGGGCCCTCTGATGAGCAGTTCTTC. Protein: CASSLAGLAGPSDEQFF.

The V call is TRBV19, the J call TRBJ1-3; 10 nucleotides line up with TRBD1. V shed 5 bases and J 10 bases; nucleotides not matched to a gene: 11. This CDR3 comprises 15 residues. CDR1 and CDR2 from the germline V gene are LNHDA and SQIVND (reference sequence). CDR3 sequence reads: CASSAPGQGRRTIYF. CDR3 DNA: TGTGCCAGTAGTGCCCCGGGACAGGGGAGGAGGACCATATATTTT.

The chain couples TRBV5-1 to TRBJ1-2; TRBD1 agrees at 8 bases. Germline assignment: CDR1 SGHRS and CDR2 YFSETQ. V gave up 5 bases and J gave up 1 base; unmatched junction bases: 16. The CDR3 is 18 residues long. This CDR3 reads CASRTKGTGKTVNYGYTF. In nucleotides, the CDR3 is TGCGCCAGCAGGACGAAGGGGACAGGAAAAACCGTTAACTATGGCTACACCTTC.

The chain is built from TRBV4-3 and TRBJ2-6; 8 nucleotides line up with TRBD1. The CDR3 runs to 17 residues. With V trimmed by 2 bases and J by 2 bases, 5 bases remained unmatched. Germline V gene data show CDR1 as LGHNA and CDR2 as YSLEER. CDR3 amino acids: CASSQQTQGAGANVLTF. CDR3 bases: TGCGCCAGCAGCCAACAGACACAGGGGGCTGGGGCCAACGTCCTGACTTTC.

The genes are TRBV19 and TRBJ1-6; a possible D gene is TRBD1 (6 bases). CDR1 and CDR2 from the germline V gene are LNHDA and SQIVND (reference sequence). The CDR3 has 13 amino acids. V lost 5 bases and J lost 8, with 10 bases in between. CDR3 nucleotides: TGTGCCAGTAGTGACCACAGGGATTCACCCCTCCACTTT. This sequence encodes CASSDHRDSPLHF.